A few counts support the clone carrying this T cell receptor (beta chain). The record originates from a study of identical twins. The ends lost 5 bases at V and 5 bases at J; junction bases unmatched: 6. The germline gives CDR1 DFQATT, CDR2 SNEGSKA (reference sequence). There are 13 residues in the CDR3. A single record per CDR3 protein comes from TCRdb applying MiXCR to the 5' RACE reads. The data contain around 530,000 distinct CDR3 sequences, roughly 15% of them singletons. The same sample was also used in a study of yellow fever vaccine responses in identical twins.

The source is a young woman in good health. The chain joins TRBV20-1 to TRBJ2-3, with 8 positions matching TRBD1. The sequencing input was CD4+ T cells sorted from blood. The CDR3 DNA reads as TGCAGTGCTGGACAGGGAAGGAAAGATACGCAGTATTTT. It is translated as CSAGQGRKDTQYF.